Following are 23 T cell receptor beta chains from one sample sequenced in a study of T cells after yellow fever vaccination. TCRdb recomputed calls from the 5' RACE reads with MiXCR, one row per CDR3 protein. In the table there are about 250,000 distinct CDR3 sequences, roughly 3.5% of which are singletons. The sample consisted of PBMCs, taken 15 days after the yellow fever booster vaccination. These receptors originate from a man aged 18-30 years who received the YFV17D yellow fever vaccine.

This clonotype was seen repeatedly, ten times or more. The chain joins TRBV6-2 or TRBV6-3 to TRBJ2-7; D may be TRBD2 (6 bases). Germline CDR1 is MNHEY and CDR2 is SVGEGT. V lost 6 bases to trimming and J lost 2 bases, with 17 bases between them. This CDR3 is 15 amino acids long. The CDR3 protein is CASSWGLRGPYEQYF. The CDR3 DNA follows: TGTGCCAGCAGCTGGGGACTTCGCGGCCCCTACGAGCAGTACTTC.

This clonotype has a handful of counts. The V call is TRBV2, the J call TRBJ2-3; either TRBD1 or TRBD2 may fit D (5 bases each). CDR1 and CDR2 (germline): SNHLY, FYNNEI. The CDR3 consists of 13 residues. The ends were cut back, 6 bases at V and 4 bases at J, with 11 bases in the middle. CDR3: CASRPGPPDTQYF. The CDR3 DNA follows: TGTGCCAGCAGGCCGGGACCTCCAGATACGCAGTATTTT.

This clonotype was seen ten or more times. The chain couples TRBV7-2 to TRBJ2-3; 9 bases agree with TRBD2. The CDR3 sequence is 16 residues long. With V trimmed by 5 bases and J by 5 bases, 11 bases remained unmatched. CDR1 is SGHTA, CDR2 FQGNSA, per germline. The DNA for the CDR3 is TGTGCCAGCAGCCGAGGGCCTAGCGGGACGGGAGATACGCAGTATTTT. It specifies CASSRGPSGTGDTQYF.

This clonotype was detected only a few times. V usage is TRBV5-4 and J usage is TRBJ2-7, with TRBD2 matching over 9 bases. The length of the CDR3 is 16 residues. J lost 2 bases, V lost 0 bases, and 6 bases had no gene match. Per germline, CDR1 SGHNT and CDR2 YYREEE (reference sequence). The CDR3 DNA reads as TGTGCCAGCAGCTTGGTGCTAGCGGGGCTACCCTACGAGCAGTACTTC. Translated: CASSLVLAGLPYEQYF. Supplemented by reference TRBV5-4 and TRBJ2-7, the full variable domain reads ETGVTQSPTHLIKTRGQQVTLRCSSQSGHNTVSWYQQALGQGPQFIFQYYREEENGRGNFPPRFSGLQFPNYSSELNVNALELDDSALYLCASSLVLAGLPYEQYFGPGTRLTVT.

Many counts were recorded for this clonotype. The V gene is TRBV29-1, the J gene TRBJ1-3; D gene ambiguous. Germline V gene lookup returns CDR1 SQVTM and CDR2 ANQGSEA. Trimming left V 0 bases short and J 2 bases short, with 11 bases between. The CDR3 sequence is 15 residues long. As DNA, the CDR3 is TGCAGCGTTGAAGATCCCCGGTCCGCTGGAAACACCATATATTTT. Amino acids: CSVEDPRSAGNTIYF.

This clonotype came up many times. The chain employs TRBV7-7 and TRBJ2-5, with D tentatively TRBD1 (5 bases). V shed 3 bases and J shed 5 bases, with 16 bases lying between them. Per the germline V gene, CDR1 is SSHAT and CDR2 is FNYEAQ (reference sequence). This CDR3 is 15 amino acids long. Written as DNA, the CDR3 is TGTGCCAGCAGCTTGAGCAGGGTTGGGTCGGAGACCCAGTACTTC. Translated: CASSLSRVGSETQYF.

At least ten counts were recorded for this clonotype. The chain is built from TRBV15 and TRBJ2-1; D is tentatively TRBD1 or TRBD2 (6 bases each). The ends were cut back, 5 bases at V and 5 bases at J, with 25 bases in the middle. CDR3 size: 18 residues. Germline values: CDR1 LNHNV, CDR2 YYDKDF (reference sequence). CDR3 sequence (DNA): TGTGCCACCAGCCCGCGGAATGTTCGGGGGCCGGCGAACAATGAGCAGTTCTTC. Its protein product is CATSPRNVRGPANNEQFF.

Only a few counts were recorded for this clonotype. The genes are TRBV18 and TRBJ1-6; no firm D call. Germline CDR1 and CDR2: KGHSH and LQKENI. CDR3 size: 13 residues. Trimming stripped 5 bases from V and 6 bases from J, with 8 bases between. The CDR3 reads CASSEHRNSPLHF. The DNA of the CDR3 is TGTGCCAGCTCAGAACATCGTAATTCACCCCTCCACTTT.

This clonotype has ten or more counts. V and J are TRBV5-7 and TRBJ2-7; weak D call: TRBD1 (5 bases). TRBV5-7 is annotated as an ORF whose role is uncertain. CDR3 size: 14 residues. V gave up 4 bases and J gave up 3 bases, with 14 bases separating them. Here the CDR3 reads CASSLGRVNYEQYV. CDR3 sequence (DNA): TGTGCCAGCAGCCTGGGCAGGGTCAACTACGAGCAGTACGTC.

Many counts were recorded for this clonotype. V is TRBV6-6 and J is TRBJ1-5, with a weak D call TRBD1 (5 bases). Germline CDR1 MNHNY, CDR2 SVGAGI (reference sequence). The CDR3 has 14 residues. Between the trimmed V and J ends, which lost 8 bases and 3 bases, there was a span of 14 bases. The CDR3 bases are TGTGCCAGCCGCCTAGGGACCATCAATCAGCCCCAGCATTTT. This codes for CASRLGTINQPQHF.

This clonotype occurred many times. The chain is built from TRBV7-9 and TRBJ1-4; no firm D call. CDR3 length equals 15 residues. With 5 bases removed from V and 0 bases from J, the gap between germline ends came to 10 bases. Germline loops: CDR1 SEHNR, CDR2 FQNEAQ (reference sequence). The CDR3: CASSLDTATNEKLFF. The CDR3 bases are TGTGCCAGCAGCCTAGACACGGCAACTAATGAAAAACTGTTTTTT.

The table lists this clonotype with many counts. The chain uses TRBV7-6 and TRBJ1-4; 11 nucleotides agree with TRBD1. Germline trimming cut 5 bases from V and 5 bases from J; bases unmatched to any gene: 4. From germline, CDR1 is SGHVS and CDR2 FNYEAQ. This CDR3 contains 15 residues. In DNA, the CDR3 is TGTGCCAGCAGCCCGTGGACAGGGGGCAATGAAAAACTGTTTTTT. This sequence encodes CASSPWTGGNEKLFF.

In its sample, this clonotype was seen many times. This sequence joins TRBV19 and TRBJ1-5; D is unresolved. The CDR3 covers 12 residues. Trimming cost V 2 bases and J 6 bases, with 5 bases left between them. The germline gives CDR1 LNHDA, CDR2 SQIVND (reference sequence). CDR3 loop: CASSIWAQPQHF. In DNA, the CDR3 is TGTGCCAGTAGTATATGGGCTCAGCCCCAGCATTTT.

This clonotype was detected many times. This chain joins TRBV6-6 and TRBJ2-7; D is unclear. The CDR3 spans 12 residues. Trimming took 0 bases from V and 7 from J, leaving 7 bases between them. CDR1 is MNHNY and CDR2 is SVGAGI in the germline V gene (reference sequence). As DNA, the CDR3 is TGTGCCAGCAGTTACTCGATTGGTGAGCAGTACTTC. It translates to CASSYSIGEQYF.

This clonotype was detected many times. The chain recombines TRBV4-3 with TRBJ2-7, with D perhaps matching TRBD2 (7 bases). The CDR3 totals 14 residues. Germline assignment: CDR1 LGHNA and CDR2 YSLEER. Trimming took 3 bases from V and 2 from J, leaving 11 bases between them. CDR3: CASSQWGGTYEQYF. The CDR3 bases are TGCGCCAGCAGCCAGTGGGGGGGCACCTACGAGCAGTACTTC.

This chain joins TRBV5-1 and TRBJ2-1, with D perhaps TRBD1 (5 bases). Germline V lookup: CDR1 SGHRS, CDR2 YFSETQ. The CDR3 loop spans 13 amino acids. V gave up 0 bases and J gave up 15 bases, with 16 bases separating them. The chain's CDR3 is CASSLAGVRVGFF. DNA for the CDR3: TGCGCCAGCAGCTTGGCGGGTGTCAGGGTCGGGTTCTTC.

This clonotype has ten or more counts. The rearrangement links TRBV7-2 to TRBJ2-3; perhaps TRBD1 as D (5 bases). The CDR3 sequence is 13 residues long. V was trimmed by 3 bases and J by 4 bases, leaving 8 bases between them. Germline V gene data show CDR1 as SGHTA and CDR2 as FQGNSA. This CDR3 is CASSFPGSDTQYF. Here the CDR3 DNA reads TGTGCCAGCAGCTTCCCAGGGTCAGATACGCAGTATTTT.

This clonotype has a count of ten or more. The chain uses TRBV5-1 and TRBJ2-5; possible D gene TRBD2, 6 bases. The length of the CDR3 is 14 residues. CDR1 SGHRS and CDR2 YFSETQ come from the germline V gene. V lost 0 bases and J 5 bases, leaving 11 bases between the germline ends. The CDR3 DNA is TGCGCCAGCAGCTTGGATACGGGGGAGGAGACCCAGTACTTC. The encoded protein is CASSLDTGEETQYF.

This clonotype has at least ten counts. The chain is built from TRBV6-2 or TRBV6-3 and TRBJ1-1; 9 nucleotides agree with TRBD1. Germline V gene lookup returns CDR1 MNHEY and CDR2 SVGEGT. The CDR3 runs to 13 residues. J gave up 5 bases and V 8 bases, and 6 bases lay outside the gene matches. CDR3 protein: CASGQGPWTEAFF. The CDR3 nucleotides read TGTGCCAGCGGACAGGGGCCGTGGACTGAAGCTTTCTTT.

This clonotype was counted at least ten times. The J gene is TRBJ1-1, the V gene TRBV12-3 or TRBV12-4; D is uncertain. Trimming pared 3 bases from V and 2 bases from J, leaving 7 bases between. CDR3 length equals 13 residues. CDR3 nucleotides: TGTGCCAGCAGTTTTCAAAGAAACACTGAAGCTTTCTTT. Its protein is CASSFQRNTEAFF.

This clonotype has at least ten counts. In DNA, the CDR3 is TGTGCCAGCAGCTTGATGACGGGCCTTAATTCACCCCTCCACTTT. Residues: CASSLMTGLNSPLHF. This chain joins TRBV7-9 and TRBJ1-6; D call uncertain. The CDR3 is 15 amino acids. The ends were cut back, 3 bases at V and 6 bases at J, with 12 bases in the middle. Germline values: CDR1 SEHNR, CDR2 FQNEAQ (reference sequence).

This clonotype was picked up many times. This chain joins TRBV6-2 or TRBV6-3 and TRBJ2-1; tentatively, D is TRBD2 (7 bases). The germline V and J ends were trimmed by 2 bases and 3 bases, with 17 bases remaining between them. The germline V gene encodes CDR1 MNHEY and CDR2 SVGEGT. The CDR3 is made up of 17 amino acids. The CDR3 here is CASSYPRGGGRYNEQFF. The CDR3 region has the DNA TGTGCCAGCAGTTACCCCCGAGGCGGGGGCCGCTACAATGAGCAGTTCTTC.

The chain uses TRBV18 and TRBJ2-7; 8 bases align to TRBD1. Germline CDR1 reads KGHSH; CDR2 reads LQKENI. The CDR3 is made up of 17 amino acids. V was pared by 2 bases and J by 7 bases, with 16 bases of the junction left unmatched. CDR3 nucleotide sequence: TGTGCCAGCTCACCAGCCTTCTCCGATCGACAGGGGCCGGAGCAGTACTTC. Its translation: CASSPAFSDRQGPEQYF.